This entry lists 25 T cell receptor beta chains sequenced from one sample in a study of persistence of HIV-infected CD4 T cells. Antigens of these TCRs are unknown. Overlapping HIV-1 Gag 15-mer peptides at 0.85 to 1 ug per peptide per mL were used. CD40L/CD69 double-negative CD45RO-high memory CD4+ T cells were collected. The immunoSEQ assay was version 4, run in survey mode. The table came from immunoSEQ multiplex PCR; TCRdb's copy has only in-frame clones and leaves some out. In the table there are 30,000 to 40,000 clones, roughly 80% of which are singletons. The sequenced sample was CD4+ T cells sorted from PBMCs after approximately 19-hour stimulation, obtained from a patient who received antiretroviral therapy. The receptors were gathered from an adult woman with HIV who was CMV-seropositive.

This clone appeared a single time. The chain recombines TRBV30 with TRBJ1-2; 8 bases line up with TRBD1. The germline CDR1 and CDR2 sequences are GTSNPN and SVGIG (reference sequence). This CDR3 spans 14 amino acids. The V and J ends lost 2 bases and 2 bases, in that order; junction bases with no gene match: 4. The CDR3 DNA is TGTGCCTGGAGTCAGGGGGCCGCCAACTATGGCTACACCTTC. Protein: CAWSQGAANYGYTF.

This clone was detected once. The junction shows a germline mismatch at one end, possibly a read error. J is TRBJ2-1 and V is TRBV9, with 8 bases lining up with TRBD1. This CDR3 region has 15 residues. Per the germline V gene, CDR1 is SGDLS and CDR2 is YYNGEE. CDR3 sequence: CANSVEPGGMNEQFF. CDR3 nucleotides: TGTGCCAACAGCGTAGAACCAGGGGGCATGAATGAGCAGTTCTTC.

The CDR3 DNA reads as TGTGCCAGCAGCGTAGGTTCGGGGTGGACAGGTAGCACAGATACGCAGTATTTT. Translation gives CASSVGSGWTGSTDTQYF. J is TRBJ2-3 and V is TRBV9; TRBD1 aligns across 7 bases. Germline V gives CDR1 SGDLS, CDR2 YYNGEE. The CDR3 covers 18 residues. The V segment lost 0 bases and the J segment 0 bases; nucleotides outside the gene matches: 10.

The genes are TRBV15 and TRBJ1-2; TRBD1 is a possible D gene (5 bases). The V gene lost 5 bases and the J gene lost 6 bases, with 22 bases spanning the gap. This CDR3 contains 16 residues. Germline CDR1 and CDR2: LNHNV and YYDKDF (reference sequence). The chain's CDR3 is CATSGMILGARDGYTF. CDR3 DNA: TGTGCCACCAGCGGCATGATCCTTGGGGCGAGGGATGGCTACACCTTC.

This chain uses TRBV28 with TRBJ1-2; D possibly corresponds to TRBD1 (6 bases). Germline-derived CDR1 and CDR2 are MDHEN and SYDVKM. The V end was cut by 7 bases, the J end by 5 bases, with 20 bases between. This CDR3 has 15 amino acids. The CDR3: CASTPEGQGRYGYTF. The CDR3 bases are TGTGCCAGCACCCCGGAAGGGCAGGGGCGGTATGGCTACACCTTC.

This chain connects TRBV24-1 to TRBJ1-5, with TRBD1 matching 8 bases. V shed 4 bases and J 6 bases; nucleotides not matched to a gene: 7. This CDR3 is 15 amino acids long. Looked up from germline, CDR1 is KGHDR and CDR2 is SFDVKD. CDR3 region: CATSEGGQGGQPQHF. The CDR3 DNA is TGTGCCACCAGTGAGGGTGGACAGGGTGGTCAGCCCCAGCATTTT.

The V and J genes are TRBV6-5 and TRBJ2-7; TRBD1 aligns across 9 bases. Trimming took 5 bases from V and 3 from J; bases not matched to a gene: 5. The CDR3 totals 14 residues. Germline V gene data show CDR1 as MNHEY and CDR2 as SVGAGI. The CDR3 here is CASSLDRGGYEQYF. DNA for the CDR3: TGTGCCAGCAGTCTCGACAGGGGGGGCTACGAGCAGTACTTC.

This sequence joins TRBV7-6 and TRBJ2-3, with TRBD2 matching over 11 bases. V lost 5 bases to trimming and J lost 6 bases; unmatched junction nucleotides: 10. This CDR3 is built from 16 residues. The V gene's germline CDR1 is SGHVS and CDR2 FNYEAQ. CDR3 sequence reads: CASSPYSGGGTDTQYF. In DNA, the CDR3 is TGTGCCAGCAGCCCGTATAGCGGGGGGGGAACGGATACGCAGTATTTT.

The V call is TRBV29-1, the J call TRBJ1-3; 7 nucleotides match TRBD1. Germline trimming cut 7 bases from V and 4 bases from J; bases unmatched to any gene: 4. Germline CDR1 SQVTM, CDR2 ANQGSEA. This CDR3 spans 12 amino acids. CDR3 residues: CSGQGIGNTIYF. CDR3 nucleotide sequence: TGCAGCGGACAGGGTATCGGAAACACCATATATTTT.

The chain couples TRBV11-3 to TRBJ1-6, with D possibly TRBD1 on 5 matching bases. V lost 2 bases, J lost 6 bases, and 14 bases lay in between. Germline loops: CDR1 SGHNT, CDR2 YENEEA. CDR3 length: 16 residues. The CDR3 loop is CASSLHSGGGNSPLHF. CDR3 coding DNA: TGTGCCAGCAGCTTACATTCGGGGGGGGGTAATTCACCCCTCCACTTT.

This clone was seen only once. The chain joins TRBV5-1 to TRBJ2-7; perhaps TRBD1 as D (5 bases). The V end was cut by 0 bases, the J end by 4 bases, with 14 bases between. In germline, CDR1 is SGHRS, CDR2 YFSETQ. The CDR3 contains 15 residues. The CDR3 DNA follows: TGCGCCAGCAGCTTGGTATTAGGGGTTCCATACGAGCAGTACTTC. Its protein product is CASSLVLGVPYEQYF.

The CDR3 spells CASRDRNEKLFF. CDR3 DNA sequence: TGTGCCAGCCGGGACAGGAATGAAAAACTGTTTTTT. The gene calls are TRBV12-3 or TRBV12-4 and TRBJ1-4; 8 bases are shared with TRBD1. There are 12 residues in the CDR3. J was trimmed by 5 bases and V by 8 bases; bases with no gene match: 1.

This clone was found once. The chain carries TRBV18 and TRBJ2-1; D not resolved. Germline loops: CDR1 KGHSH, CDR2 LQKENI. The length of the CDR3 is 17 residues. The V end was cut by 0 bases, the J end by 3 bases, with 15 bases between. The CDR3 here is CASSPPMRPAYYNEQFF. As DNA, the CDR3 is TGTGCCAGCTCACCACCGATGAGGCCAGCTTACTACAATGAGCAGTTCTTC. Combining the CDR3 with reference TRBV18 and TRBJ2-1 gives the whole variable domain NAGVMQNPRHLVRRRGQEARLRCSPMKGHSHVYWYRQLPEEGLKFMVYLQKENIIDESGMPKERFSAEFPKEGPSILRIQQVVRGDSAAYFCASSPPMRPAYYNEQFFGPGTRLTVL.

The rearrangement links TRBV21-1 to TRBJ2-7; the table's D call TRBD2 went unverified against the DNA. TRBV21-1 is given as a pseudogene. The CDR3 runs 11 residues. The CDR3 region has the DNA TGTGCCATCAGGCTGGGGGGCGAGCAGTACTTC. Its translation is CAIRLGGEQYF.

This rearrangement joins TRBV6-6 to TRBJ2-1; D call uncertain. Germline CDR1 MNHNY, CDR2 SVGAGI (reference sequence). V was trimmed by 11 bases and J by 9 bases, leaving 26 bases between them. This CDR3 is 15 amino acids long. Here the CDR3 DNA reads TGTGCCGCATCTCAAAGCGCAGGATCACATAGTGAGCAGTTCTTC. It codes for CAASQSAGSHSEQFF.

The rearrangement uses TRBV28 and TRBJ1-1; TRBD1 is a possible D gene (5 bases). Trimming removed 3 bases at V and 6 bases at J, with 14 bases between. CDR3 length: 14 residues. CDR1 is MDHEN and CDR2 is SYDVKM in the germline V gene. In nucleotides, the CDR3 is TGTGCCAGCAGTTTCCGAGGGGCGCTGGCTGAAGCTTTCTTT. Its translation: CASSFRGALAEAFF.

This clone was picked up a small number of times. The chain recombines TRBV7-2 with TRBJ1-3; D call uncertain. Germline lookup yields CDR1 SGHTA and CDR2 FQGNSA. Trimming shortened V by 2 bases and J by 7 bases, and 12 bases separated the two germline ends. The CDR3 has 14 amino acids. The chain's CDR3 is CASSLISGRNTIYF. The CDR3 DNA reads as TGTGCCAGCAGCTTAATCTCCGGGAGGAACACCATATATTTT.

J is TRBJ2-6 and V is TRBV4-1; D call uncertain. This CDR3 is built from 17 residues. With 1 base removed from V and 0 bases from J, the gap between germline ends came to 10 bases. Germline V CDR1 and CDR2: MGHRA, YSYEKL. The CDR3 DNA reads as TGCGCCAGCAGCCAAGTTTTGACCGTCTCTGGGGCCAACGTCCTGACTTTC. It specifies CASSQVLTVSGANVLTF.

A few counts support this clone. V is TRBV14 and J is TRBJ2-7, with a weak D call TRBD1 (6 bases). V was shortened by 6 bases and J by 2 bases, with 23 bases between the two germline ends. This CDR3 contains 17 residues. Germline V gene lookup returns CDR1 SGHDN and CDR2 FVKESK. CDR3 sequence (DNA): TGTGCCAGCAGTGAAAAAAGGGGTACAGGGTCAGCCTACGAGCAGTACTTC. This sequence encodes CASSEKRGTGSAYEQYF.

The chain employs TRBV4-1 and TRBJ2-1; 8 bases line up with TRBD2. The V segment lost 2 bases and the J segment 7 bases; nucleotides outside the gene matches: 10. Germline V CDR1 and CDR2: MGHRA, YSYEKL. This CDR3 contains 16 residues. CDR3 sequence (DNA): TGCGCCAGCAGCCAAAACGCCGGGACTAGATGGAATGAGCAGTTCTTC. This gives the protein CASSQNAGTRWNEQFF.

The chain recombines TRBV19 with TRBJ1-2, with a weak D call TRBD1 (6 bases). The V gene lost 4 bases and the J gene lost 7 bases, with 13 bases spanning the gap. This CDR3 is 13 amino acids long. Germline V gene data show CDR1 as LNHDA and CDR2 as SQIVND (reference sequence). The CDR3, as DNA: TGTGCCAGTAGTAAAGAGGGCAGGGGTGGCTACACCTTC. This encodes CASSKEGRGGYTF.

The chain joins TRBV5-1 to TRBJ2-3, with D hard to call. CDR1 SGHRS and CDR2 YFSETQ come from the germline V gene. Trimming pared 3 bases from V and 6 bases from J, leaving 14 bases between. The CDR3 spans 14 residues. The CDR3 coding sequence is TGCGCCAGCAGCTCGAATGTCGTGGGGGATACGCAGTATTTT. Protein: CASSSNVVGDTQYF.

This clone was counted a single time. Relative to the germline gene, one junction end is altered; a read error may explain this. V gene TRBV5-4 combines with J gene TRBJ2-5; no clear D. Germline V gene data show CDR1 as SGHNT and CDR2 as YYREEE (reference sequence). There are 13 residues in the CDR3. The CDR3 DNA sequence: TGTGCCAGCAGCTTGGACGGGCAAGAAACCCAGTACTTC. Translation: CASSLDGQETQYF.

The chain couples TRBV5-4 to TRBJ1-3; tentatively, D is TRBD1 (6 bases). There are 16 residues in the CDR3. Germline V gene lookup returns CDR1 SGHNT and CDR2 YYREEE (reference sequence). Trimming shortened V by 4 bases and J by 0 bases, and 14 bases separated the two germline ends. CDR3 nucleotides: TGTGCCAGCAGCATTCAGGGGCGCCTCTCTGGAAACACCATATATTTT. Residues: CASSIQGRLSGNTIYF.

This chain links TRBV5-1 with TRBJ1-6; no clear D. The CDR3 length is 16 residues. The germline V gene has CDR1 SGHRS and CDR2 YFSETQ. Trimming removed 1 base from V and 7 bases from J, with 15 bases in between. This CDR3 is CASSLLPIGINSPLHF. CDR3 sequence (DNA): TGCGCCAGCAGCTTGCTCCCAATAGGGATAAATTCACCCCTCCACTTT.